This T cell receptor (beta chain) appears in the sequencing data of a study of blood T cell repertoires in COVID-19. The overall study: Donors in the United States, Italy and Spain gave samples during acute or convalescent COVID-19. The analysed material was cDNA or gDNA that came from T cells, B-cell-depleted T cells, or PBMCs.

CDR1 and CDR2 from the germline V gene are LNHNV and YYDKDF (reference sequence). The CDR3 runs 16 residues. Trimming cost V 6 bases and J 1 base, with 13 bases left between them. In the source study's methods: Amplification of reference gene primers was used by the study to estimate nucleated cell counts. Produced via immunoSEQ multiplex PCR; TCRdb's table is partial and in-frame only. For V, J and clone size, that table is used; D and trimming come from the DNA. Of about 120,000 clones in the sample, about 88% were seen once. The sequenced sample was peripheral blood. The receptor comes from an older woman who had recovered from COVID-19. This sequence joins TRBV15 and TRBJ2-6; D might be TRBD1 (6 bases). The CDR3 DNA is TGTGCCACCAGGGGATTTCAGGGGTCTGGGGCCAACGTCCTGACTTTC. Protein: CATRGFQGSGANVLTF.